One and the same sample provided the 29 T cell receptor beta chains below, sequenced in a study of blood T cell repertoires in COVID-19. TCRdb keeps only in-frame clones here, not all; method: immunoSEQ multiplex PCR. This sample has fewer than 200,000 clones, with just under 90% found just once. The source material was peripheral blood. These receptors were obtained from a woman aged 18-29 years who had recovered from COVID-19.

This chain joins TRBV2 and TRBJ2-2; D is ambiguous. The CDR3 spans 13 residues. The V end lost 4 bases, the J end lost 3 bases, and 6 bases lay between the germline ends. The germline V gene has CDR1 SNHLY and CDR2 FYNNEI. The CDR3 region is CASSGQYTGELFF. CDR3 DNA: TGTGCCAGCAGTGGGCAATACACCGGGGAGCTGTTTTTT.

The count of this clone is one. V is TRBV5-1 and J is TRBJ2-3, with 9 bases lining up with TRBD2. The V and J ends lost 0 bases and 2 bases, in that order; junction bases with no gene match: 4. Germline loops: CDR1 SGHRS, CDR2 YFSETQ. The CDR3 is 16 residues long. CDR3 DNA sequence: TGCGCCAGCAGCTTGGCCCTAGCGGGGACCACAGATACGCAGTATTTT. Translated: CASSLALAGTTDTQYF.

This chain links TRBV11-2 with TRBJ1-1; D remains unclear. Germline V gene sequence: CDR1 SGHAT, CDR2 FQNNGV. The CDR3 loop spans 12 amino acids. The germline V and J ends were trimmed by 2 bases and 7 bases, with 8 bases remaining between them. The chain's CDR3 is CASSLSTLEAFF. For the CDR3, the DNA is TGTGCCAGCAGCTTATCTACCCTTGAAGCTTTCTTT.

The chain carries TRBV14 and TRBJ1-1, with D maybe TRBD1 (5 bases). Trimming left V 2 bases short and J 4 bases short, with 11 bases between. This CDR3 contains 14 residues. CDR1 is SGHDN and CDR2 is FVKESK in the germline V gene. CDR3 amino acids: CASSQWAGGTEAFF. The DNA for the CDR3 is TGTGCCAGCAGCCAATGGGCGGGGGGCACTGAAGCTTTCTTT.

A remark on this clone: Compared with germline, one end of the junction differs, possibly owing to a read error. The rearrangement links TRBV6-2 or TRBV6-3 to TRBJ1-1, with 7 bases lining up with TRBD1. The germline V gene encodes CDR1 MNHEY and CDR2 SVGEGT. The CDR3 sequence is 16 residues long. The CDR3 spells CASSLDPTGWNSEAFF. CDR3 in DNA: TGTGCCAGCAGTTTAGACCCGACAGGGTGGAACTCTGAAGCTTTCTTT.

The chain combines TRBV3-1 (or the pseudogene TRBV3-2) with TRBJ1-6, with D perhaps TRBD1 (6 bases). Germline V gene lookup returns CDR1 LGHDT and CDR2 YNNKEL (reference sequence). The CDR3 is made up of 15 amino acids. V gave up 3 bases and J gave up 11 bases, with 17 bases separating them. CDR3 sequence (DNA): TGTGCCAGCAGCCAGATGGAGGGGGGGCGAACACCCCTCCACTTT. Its translation is CASSQMEGGRTPLHF.

This clone occurred once. The V and J genes are TRBV5-6 and TRBJ2-7, with TRBD2 matching 7 bases. CDR1 and CDR2 from the germline V gene are SGHDT and YYEEEE. V shed 4 bases and J 0 bases; nucleotides not matched to a gene: 13. The CDR3 is made up of 17 amino acids. The CDR3 region has the DNA TGTGCCAGCAGCACGGCGTTCCGGCGGGAGAGCTCCTACGAGCAGTACTTC. Its translation is CASSTAFRRESSYEQYF.

The chain recombines TRBV4-3 with TRBJ2-3; D gene ambiguous. The CDR3 contains 14 residues. Trimming took off 4 bases at V and 4 bases at J, with 12 bases between the two ends. Germline V gene data show CDR1 as LGHNA and CDR2 as YSLEER. The CDR3: CASSPEDGADTQYF. CDR3 nucleotide sequence: TGCGCCAGCAGCCCAGAAGATGGAGCAGATACGCAGTATTTT.

A single count supports this clone. This chain joins TRBV27 and TRBJ1-2, with D unresolved. The CDR3 covers 13 residues. Germline V lookup: CDR1 MNHEY, CDR2 SMNVEV (reference sequence). The V end was cut by 3 bases, the J end by 2 bases, with 7 bases between. CDR3 residues: CASSFWHNYGYTF. The CDR3 DNA sequence: TGTGCCAGCAGTTTTTGGCACAACTATGGCTACACCTTC.

This clone was observed a single time. The rearrangement joins TRBV5-1 to TRBJ1-2, with 7 nucleotides matching TRBD1. This CDR3 contains 13 residues. CDR1 SGHRS and CDR2 YFSETQ come from the germline V gene. V lost 4 bases, J lost 6 bases, and 6 bases stayed unmatched. CDR3 in amino acids: CASSRTGIDGYTF. The CDR3 DNA reads TGCGCCAGCAGCCGGACAGGCATCGATGGCTACACCTTC.

This clone was seen only a few times. The rearrangement joins TRBV5-4 to TRBJ2-3, with 10 bases matching TRBD1. This CDR3 spans 16 amino acids. The trim removed 0 bases at V and 3 bases at J, leaving 4 bases unmatched. Germline V lookup: CDR1 SGHNT, CDR2 YYREEE (reference sequence). CDR3 region: CASSLAGDRGTDTQYF. As DNA, the CDR3 is TGTGCCAGCAGCTTGGCCGGGGACAGGGGAACAGATACGCAGTATTTT.

The rearrangement links TRBV7-3 to TRBJ2-1, with 8 nucleotides matching TRBD1. The CDR3 covers 15 residues. V was clipped by 5 bases and J by 6 bases; unmatched bases: 9. Germline V gene sequence: CDR1 SGHTA, CDR2 FQGTGA. CDR3 amino acids: CASSPGQGQGNEQFF. In DNA, the CDR3 is TGTGCCAGCAGCCCAGGACAGGGTCAAGGCAATGAGCAGTTCTTC. Combining the CDR3 with reference TRBV7-3 and TRBJ2-1 gives the whole variable domain GAGVSQTPSNKVTEKGKYVELRCDPISGHTALYWYRQSLGQGPEFLIYFQGTGAADDSGLPNDRFFAVRPEGSVSTLKIQRTERGDSAVYLCASSPGQGQGNEQFFGPGTRLTVL.

This clone showed up just once. The chain carries TRBV28 and TRBJ2-1, with 8 bases lining up with TRBD1. J gave up 2 bases and V 2 bases, and 5 bases lay outside the gene matches. Germline loops: CDR1 MDHEN, CDR2 SYDVKM. The CDR3 is 16 amino acids. DNA of the CDR3: TGTGCCAGCAGTTTAAGGACAGGGAACACCTACAATGAGCAGTTCTTC. As protein: CASSLRTGNTYNEQFF.

The chain recombines TRBV27 with TRBJ1-1, with 11 bases lining up with TRBD1. CDR1 is MNHEY, CDR2 SMNVEV, per germline (reference sequence). This CDR3 has 16 residues. The V and J ends lost 7 bases and 5 bases, in that order; junction bases with no gene match: 12. For the CDR3, the DNA is TGTGCCAGCACTATTTCCGGGACAGGGGGGAGGACTGAAGCTTTCTTT. It yields the protein CASTISGTGGRTEAFF.

The V and J genes are TRBV6-5 and TRBJ1-5; D is undetermined. Per the germline V gene, CDR1 is MNHEY and CDR2 is SVGAGI. CDR3 length: 15 residues. Deletions cut 6 bases from V and 4 bases from J, with 16 bases between. The DNA of the CDR3 is TGTGCCAGCAGCCGAGCCTTCGGGTCGAATCAGCCCCAGCATTTT. The encoded protein is CASSRAFGSNQPQHF.

This chain joins TRBV19 and TRBJ1-5; tentative D call: TRBD1 (6 bases). Deletions cut 5 bases from V and 7 bases from J, with 15 bases between. The CDR3 length is 14 residues. Germline values: CDR1 LNHDA, CDR2 SQIVND (reference sequence). CDR3 DNA sequence: TGTGCCAGTAGTGAGAGAACAGGGTACCAGCCCCAGCATTTT. It encodes CASSERTGYQPQHF.

This chain connects TRBV18 to TRBJ1-1, with TRBD1 as a possible D gene (5 bases). The V and J ends lost 5 bases and 1 base respectively, with 8 bases between them. Germline V CDR1 and CDR2: KGHSH, LQKENI. This CDR3 is built from 13 residues. The CDR3: CASSGDRNTEAFF. The DNA for the CDR3 is TGTGCCAGCTCAGGTGACAGGAACACTGAAGCTTTCTTT.

This chain connects TRBV5-4 to TRBJ2-7, with a tentative D call TRBD2 (5 bases). There are 14 residues in the CDR3. Trimming took 0 bases from V and 2 from J, leaving 9 bases between them. Germline V gene data show CDR1 as SGHNT and CDR2 as YYREEE (reference sequence). CDR3 sequence: CASSLGGLAYEQYF. The CDR3 region has the DNA TGTGCCAGCAGCTTGGGAGGGCTGGCCTACGAGCAGTACTTC. The variable domain in full, with the rest retrieved from reference TRBV5-4 and TRBJ2-7, is ETGVTQSPTHLIKTRGQQVTLRCSSQSGHNTVSWYQQALGQGPQFIFQYYREEENGRGNFPPRFSGLQFPNYSSELNVNALELDDSALYLCASSLGGLAYEQYFGPGTRLTVT.

The genes are TRBV11-2 and TRBJ2-1; perhaps TRBD2 as D (6 bases). The V gene's germline CDR1 is SGHAT and CDR2 FQNNGV. The CDR3 has 15 amino acids. Deletions cut 3 bases from V and 3 bases from J, with 12 bases between. The DNA of the CDR3 is TGTGCCAGCAGCTTCGGACTACAAAACTACAATGAGCAGTTCTTC. It specifies CASSFGLQNYNEQFF.

The chain combines TRBV2 with TRBJ2-5; tentative D call: TRBD2 (6 bases). V lost 2 bases, J lost 1 base, and 11 bases lay in between. Germline V lookup: CDR1 SNHLY, CDR2 FYNNEI. The CDR3 consists of 15 residues. The DNA of the CDR3 is TGTGCCAGCAGTGAAAGGAGGGGCCCCCAAGAGACCCAGTACTTC. It yields the protein CASSERRGPQETQYF.

The V and J genes are TRBV2 and TRBJ2-5; TRBD2 is a possible D gene (6 bases). The CDR3 totals 15 residues. Germline lookup yields CDR1 SNHLY and CDR2 FYNNEI. The V gene lost 6 bases and the J gene lost 4 bases, with 18 bases spanning the gap. In DNA form, the CDR3 reads TGTGCCAGCAGCGGGAGCCCTGCGGCCGGAGAGACCCAGTACTTC. Translating it yields CASSGSPAAGETQYF.

The V call is TRBV2, the J call TRBJ2-3; D uncertain. This CDR3 has 15 amino acids. Trimming took off 2 bases at V and 3 bases at J, with 12 bases between the two ends. Germline loops: CDR1 SNHLY, CDR2 FYNNEI. The CDR3 sequence is CASSETPSYTDTQYF. In nucleotides, the CDR3 is TGTGCCAGCAGTGAAACCCCGTCCTATACAGATACGCAGTATTTT.

In this sample, this clone turned up once. V is TRBV5-5 and J is TRBJ2-7, with TRBD2 as a possible D gene (6 bases). The CDR3 covers 13 residues. The ends were cut back, 1 base at V and 6 bases at J, with 11 bases in the middle. CDR1 SGHKS and CDR2 YYEKEE come from the germline V gene (reference sequence). CDR3 nucleotide sequence: TGTGCCAGCAGCTTGTGGGGGGACGTCGAGCAGTACGTC. Its translation: CASSLWGDVEQYV.

This clone was detected once. The chain is built from TRBV4-1 and TRBJ1-2; perhaps TRBD1 as D (5 bases). V lost 0 bases and J lost 8, with 10 bases in between. CDR1 is MGHRA and CDR2 is YSYEKL in the germline V gene. The CDR3 totals 13 residues. The CDR3 reads CASSQDIRTGYTF. Written as DNA, the CDR3 is TGCGCCAGCAGCCAAGATATAAGGACAGGCTACACCTTC.

The chain links TRBV7-9 to TRBJ2-2; 12 bases map to TRBD2. This CDR3 has 17 residues. Germline V gene data show CDR1 as SEHNR and CDR2 as FQNEAQ (reference sequence). The V gene end was trimmed by 6 bases and the J gene end by 0 bases; junction bases not matched to a gene: 5. The CDR3 region is CASRSSSGGANTGELFF. CDR3 nucleotides: TGTGCCAGCAGATCCTCTAGCGGGGGGGCGAACACCGGGGAGCTGTTTTTT.

This clone showed up just once. The J gene is TRBJ2-2, the V gene TRBV18; D uncertain. Germline CDR1 reads KGHSH; CDR2 reads LQKENI. The CDR3 consists of 15 residues. V lost 6 bases and J lost 1, with 12 bases in between. CDR3 in amino acids: CASSPELVNTGELFF. The CDR3 DNA reads TGTGCCAGCTCTCCCGAGCTGGTGAACACCGGGGAGCTGTTTTTT.

The chain carries TRBV5-4 and TRBJ2-3; 7 bases fit TRBD2. Per the germline V gene, CDR1 is SGHNT and CDR2 is YYREEE (reference sequence). J gave up 2 bases and V 4 bases, and 4 bases lay outside the gene matches. The length of the CDR3 is 14 residues. CDR3 sequence: CASSIRDYTDTQYF. The CDR3 DNA reads as TGTGCCAGCAGCATCCGGGACTACACAGATACGCAGTATTTT.

A note on this clone: The sample holds other DNA sequences that translate to the same CDR3. The V and J genes are TRBV9 and TRBJ2-3; TRBD2 matches at 8 bases. Germline CDR1 SGDLS, CDR2 YYNGEE. The CDR3 contains 16 residues. J gave up 0 bases and V 0 bases, and 3 bases lay outside the gene matches. CDR3 DNA sequence: TGTGCCAGCAGCGTAGAGGGCGGGAGGAGCACAGATACGCAGTATTTT. Translation: CASSVEGGRSTDTQYF.

The chain links TRBV10-3 to TRBJ2-1; maybe TRBD2 (5 bases). This CDR3 comprises 16 residues. Per the germline V gene, CDR1 is ENHRY and CDR2 is SYGVKD. Trimming pared 2 bases from V and 0 bases from J, leaving 11 bases between. The CDR3, as DNA: TGTGCCATCAGTGAGCCGACGGGAAGCTCCTACAATGAGCAGTTCTTC. Translating gives CAISEPTGSSYNEQFF.